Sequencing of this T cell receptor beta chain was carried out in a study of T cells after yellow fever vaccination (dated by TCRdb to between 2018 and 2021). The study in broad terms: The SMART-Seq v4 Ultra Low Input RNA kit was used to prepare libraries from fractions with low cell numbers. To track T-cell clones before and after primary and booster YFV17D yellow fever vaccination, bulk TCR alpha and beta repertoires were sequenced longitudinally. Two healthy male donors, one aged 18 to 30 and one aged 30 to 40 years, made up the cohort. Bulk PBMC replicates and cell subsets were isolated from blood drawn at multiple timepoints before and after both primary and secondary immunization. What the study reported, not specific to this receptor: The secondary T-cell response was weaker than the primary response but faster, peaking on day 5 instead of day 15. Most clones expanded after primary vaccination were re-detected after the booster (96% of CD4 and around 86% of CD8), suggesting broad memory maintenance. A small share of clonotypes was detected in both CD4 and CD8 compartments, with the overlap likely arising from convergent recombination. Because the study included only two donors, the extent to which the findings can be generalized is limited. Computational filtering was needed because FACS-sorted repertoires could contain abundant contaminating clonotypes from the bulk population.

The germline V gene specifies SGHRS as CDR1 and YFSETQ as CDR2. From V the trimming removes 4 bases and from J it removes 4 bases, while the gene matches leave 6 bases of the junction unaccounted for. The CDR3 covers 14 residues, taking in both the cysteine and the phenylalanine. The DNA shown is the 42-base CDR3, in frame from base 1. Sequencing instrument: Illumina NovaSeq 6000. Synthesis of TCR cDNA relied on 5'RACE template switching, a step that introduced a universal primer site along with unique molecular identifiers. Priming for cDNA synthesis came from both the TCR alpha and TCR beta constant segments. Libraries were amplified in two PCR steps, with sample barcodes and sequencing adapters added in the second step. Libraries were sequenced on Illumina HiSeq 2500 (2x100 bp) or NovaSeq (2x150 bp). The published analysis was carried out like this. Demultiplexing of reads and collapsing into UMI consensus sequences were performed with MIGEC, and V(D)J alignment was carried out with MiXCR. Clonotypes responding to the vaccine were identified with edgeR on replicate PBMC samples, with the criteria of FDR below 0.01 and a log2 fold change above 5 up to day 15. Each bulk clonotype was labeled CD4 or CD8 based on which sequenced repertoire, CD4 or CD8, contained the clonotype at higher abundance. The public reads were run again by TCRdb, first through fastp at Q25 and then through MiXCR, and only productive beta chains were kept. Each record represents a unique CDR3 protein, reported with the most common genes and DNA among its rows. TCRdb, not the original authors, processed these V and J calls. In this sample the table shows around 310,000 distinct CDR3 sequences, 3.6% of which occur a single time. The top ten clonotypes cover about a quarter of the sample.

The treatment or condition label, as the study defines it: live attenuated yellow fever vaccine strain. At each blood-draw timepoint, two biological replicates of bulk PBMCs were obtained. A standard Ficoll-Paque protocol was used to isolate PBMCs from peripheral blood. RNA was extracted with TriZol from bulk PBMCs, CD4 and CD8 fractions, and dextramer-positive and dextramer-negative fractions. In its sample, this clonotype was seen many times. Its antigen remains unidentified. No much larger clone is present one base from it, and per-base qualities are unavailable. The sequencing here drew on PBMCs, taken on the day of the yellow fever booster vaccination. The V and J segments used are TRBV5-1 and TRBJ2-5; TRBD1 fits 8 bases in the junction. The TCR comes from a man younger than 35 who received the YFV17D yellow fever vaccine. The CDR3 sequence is CASSPRTGRETQYF. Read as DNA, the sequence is TGCGCCAGCAGCCCCAGGACAGGGCGAGAGACCCAGTACTTC.